Presented here are 27 T cell receptor beta chains from one specimen sequenced in a study of shared clonotypes between healthy human individuals. Assay used: immunoSEQ multiplex PCR; TCRdb lists only in-frame clones, some missing. The sample yields millions of clones, approximately 92% seen once. Sequencing was done on a sample of naive CD4+ T cells sorted from blood. Subset given: CD45RA+ positively selected. The receptors shown here come from a young man in good health.

This clone was seen only a few times. This chain joins TRBV7-8 and TRBJ2-3; no reliable D call. V lost 5 bases to trimming and J lost 0 bases, with 12 bases between them. Germline CDR1 and CDR2: SGHVS and FQNEAQ. The CDR3 length is 15 residues. The CDR3 region has the DNA TGTGCCAGCAGCCCCCGACTCGGGAGCACAGATACGCAGTATTTT. Residues: CASSPRLGSTDTQYF.

The chain combines TRBV6-6 with TRBJ1-4; possibly TRBD1 for D (6 bases). The CDR3 sequence is 15 residues long. Germline CDR1 reads MNHNY; CDR2 reads SVGAGI (reference sequence). The V end was cut by 4 bases, the J end by 2 bases, with 11 bases between. The CDR3 protein is CASSLGGATNEKLFF. The CDR3 bases are TGTGCCAGCAGTTTGGGGGGGGCGACTAATGAAAAACTGTTTTTT.

This clone was seen only once. The chain couples TRBV9 to TRBJ2-4, with TRBD2 as a possible D gene (6 bases). The V end lost 3 bases, the J end lost 11 bases, and 15 bases lay between the germline ends. The CDR3 is 13 residues long. CDR1 and CDR2 from the germline V gene are SGDLS and YYNGEE. CDR3 region: CASSETDGTLQYF. The CDR3 DNA reads as TGTGCCAGCAGCGAGACGGACGGGACTCTTCAGTACTTC.

Notes on this clone: The same CDR3 can be traced to other DNA sequences in this sample. The chain recombines TRBV7-2 with TRBJ1-6; 7 positions match TRBD1. The CDR3 is made up of 15 amino acids. With V trimmed by 1 base and J by 7 bases, 4 bases remained unmatched. Germline V gene sequence: CDR1 SGHTA, CDR2 FQGNSA. CDR3 bases: TGTGCCAGCAGCTTAGGAGGGACAGTCAATTCACCCCTCCACTTT. Its translation: CASSLGGTVNSPLHF.

The rearrangement joins TRBV18 to TRBJ1-4; D not certain. The V gene lost 2 bases and the J gene lost 0 bases, with 16 bases spanning the gap. The CDR3 sequence is 18 residues long. Germline loops: CDR1 KGHSH, CDR2 LQKENI. In DNA, the CDR3 is TGTGCCAGCTCACCAAACGCTTTAGCCCTTTCAACTAATGAAAAACTGTTTTTT. Translated: CASSPNALALSTNEKLFF. The full variable domain, with the rest looked up from reference TRBV18 and TRBJ1-4, is NAGVMQNPRHLVRRRGQEARLRCSPMKGHSHVYWYRQLPEEGLKFMVYLQKENIIDESGMPKERFSAEFPKEGPSILRIQQVVRGDSAAYFCASSPNALALSTNEKLFFGSGTQLSVL.

This chain uses TRBV5-6 with TRBJ1-5; TRBD1 might be the D (5 bases). The germline V and J ends were trimmed by 4 bases and 4 bases, with 9 bases remaining between them. CDR3 length: 13 amino acids. The germline V gene encodes CDR1 SGHDT and CDR2 YYEEEE. The CDR3 is CASSRWGNQPQHF. CDR3 DNA sequence: TGTGCCAGCAGCCGTTGGGGGAATCAGCCCCAGCATTTT.

The V and J genes are TRBV5-1 and TRBJ2-7, with D perhaps TRBD2 (5 bases). The germline V gene has CDR1 SGHRS and CDR2 YFSETQ. Trimming took 7 bases from V and 5 from J, leaving 13 bases between them. The CDR3 is 12 amino acids. This CDR3 reads CASPGKVHEQYF. DNA for the CDR3: TGCGCCAGCCCGGGAAAAGTCCACGAGCAGTACTTC.

This rearrangement joins TRBV6-1 to TRBJ1-2; TRBD1 aligns across 10 bases. The CDR3 sequence is 15 residues long. Per germline, CDR1 MNHNS and CDR2 SASEGT. The J segment lost 3 bases and the V segment lost 4 bases, leaving 5 bases of the junction unmatched. The CDR3 reads CASSVGTGADYGYTF. The CDR3 DNA follows: TGTGCCAGCAGTGTCGGGACAGGGGCAGACTATGGCTACACCTTC.

This chain links TRBV7-2 with TRBJ2-3; possible D gene TRBD2, 6 bases. The CDR3 loop spans 14 amino acids. V was shortened by 5 bases and J by 3 bases, with 12 bases between the two germline ends. CDR1 and CDR2 (germline): SGHTA, FQGNSA. CDR3 nucleotides: TGTGCCAGCAGCACGGCCCGGGGGACAGATACGCAGTATTTT. Protein sequence: CASSTARGTDTQYF.

This chain uses TRBV7-3 with TRBJ2-7; D ambiguous. This CDR3 has 15 amino acids. Germline V gene lookup returns CDR1 SGHTA and CDR2 FQGTGA. The V end lost 5 bases, the J end lost 2 bases, and 16 bases lay between the germline ends. The CDR3 DNA reads TGTGCCAGCAGCCCCGGCGGCAGTTTAACCTACGAGCAGTACTTC. Protein product: CASSPGGSLTYEQYF.

The chain has TRBV7-8 and TRBJ1-1; D remains unclear. CDR3 length: 13 residues. With 5 bases removed from V and 2 bases from J, the gap between germline ends came to 9 bases. Germline-derived CDR1 and CDR2 are SGHVS and FQNEAQ. Here the CDR3 DNA reads TGTGCCAGCAGCGTCGAGGTAAACACTGAAGCTTTCTTT. Amino acid sequence: CASSVEVNTEAFF.

The gene calls are TRBV19 and TRBJ1-1; possible D gene TRBD1, 5 bases. Germline CDR1 LNHDA, CDR2 SQIVND (reference sequence). Deletions cut 5 bases from V and 6 bases from J, with 13 bases between. The CDR3 extends over 13 amino acids. In DNA, the CDR3 is TGTGCCAGTAGTGCCACCGGGGCCTCTGAAGCTTTCTTT. It yields the protein CASSATGASEAFF.

This chain links TRBV7-9 with TRBJ2-5, with 12 positions matching TRBD1. CDR1 and CDR2 from the germline V gene are SEHNR and FQNEAQ (reference sequence). The CDR3 runs 16 residues. Trimming cost V 2 bases and J 4 bases; bases outside gene matches: 5. The CDR3 region has the DNA TGTGCCAGCAGCTTATTAGGGACAGGGGGCGCAGAGACCCAGTACTTC. Protein sequence: CASSLLGTGGAETQYF.

The chain couples TRBV13 to TRBJ2-1; D call uncertain. The germline CDR1 and CDR2 sequences are PRHDT and FYEKMQ (reference sequence). The CDR3 is 17 amino acids. Trimming left V 4 bases short and J 7 bases short, with 23 bases between. CDR3 in DNA: TGTGCCAGCAGCTACCGAGGAAGGGTGAGCCTCCGAAATGAGCAGTTCTTC. Protein: CASSYRGRVSLRNEQFF.

V and J are TRBV9 and TRBJ1-1, with D possibly TRBD1 on 6 matching bases. Germline CDR1 reads SGDLS; CDR2 reads YYNGEE. The V and J ends lost 6 bases and 2 bases respectively, with 17 bases between them. This CDR3 contains 15 residues. CDR3 bases: TGTGCCAGCAACCCCCAGGGGCAGGGAAACACTGAAGCTTTCTTT. Translated: CASNPQGQGNTEAFF.

The chain recombines TRBV10-1 with TRBJ2-3; no reliable D call. Germline assignment: CDR1 WNHNN and CDR2 SYGVQD (reference sequence). CDR3 size: 12 residues. V was pared by 5 bases and J by 2 bases, with 5 bases between. The CDR3 region has the DNA TGCGCCAGCAGTCCAAACACAGATACGCAGTATTTT. This translates into CASSPNTDTQYF.

The CDR3 coding sequence is TGTGCCAGCAGCTCTGGACAGGGTGGCGGGGAGTACCAAGAGACCCAGTACTTC. Protein product: CASSSGQGGGEYQETQYF. The chain has TRBV11-3 and TRBJ2-5; 8 bases align to TRBD1. This CDR3 spans 18 amino acids. The ends lost 4 bases at V and 0 bases at J; junction bases unmatched: 13. Germline CDR1 reads SGHNT; CDR2 reads YENEEA. Together with reference TRBV11-3 and TRBJ2-5, the CDR3 gives the full variable domain: EAGVVQSPRYKIIEKKQPVAFWCNPISGHNTLYWYLQNLGQGPELLIRYENEEAVDDSQLPKDRFSAERLKGVDSTLKIQPAELGDSAVYLCASSSGQGGGEYQETQYFGPGTRLLVL.

This chain uses TRBV5-1 with TRBJ2-5; D is perhaps TRBD1 or TRBD2 (6 bases each). Germline loops: CDR1 SGHRS, CDR2 YFSETQ. Between the trimmed V and J ends, which lost 1 base and 4 bases, there was a span of 14 bases. The CDR3 contains 15 residues. CDR3 protein: CASSLIPGGGETQYF. CDR3 coding DNA: TGCGCCAGCAGCTTGATTCCCGGGGGCGGAGAGACCCAGTACTTC.

This chain connects TRBV7-2 to TRBJ2-7; D unresolved. Germline loops: CDR1 SGHTA, CDR2 FQGNSA. With 5 bases removed from V and 6 bases from J, the gap between germline ends came to 20 bases. The CDR3 runs to 15 residues. CDR3 region: CASSLRATKPSEQYF. CDR3 in DNA: TGTGCCAGCAGCCTTAGGGCCACTAAGCCTAGCGAGCAGTACTTC.

The V call is TRBV28, the J call TRBJ1-6; D gene uncertain. Per germline, CDR1 MDHEN and CDR2 SYDVKM. This CDR3 contains 16 residues. V was trimmed by 3 bases and J by 8 bases, leaving 17 bases between them. The chain's CDR3 is CASSFRTTAKDSPLHF. The CDR3, as DNA: TGTGCCAGCAGTTTTCGCACCACCGCAAAGGATTCACCCCTCCACTTT.

The V call is TRBV19, the J call TRBJ1-2; D is unclear. From germline, CDR1 is LNHDA and CDR2 SQIVND (reference sequence). V dropped 5 bases and J dropped 8 bases, with 15 bases sitting between them. This CDR3 has 13 amino acids. CDR3 amino acids: CASSPQEAAGYTF. DNA for the CDR3: TGTGCCAGTAGTCCTCAGGAGGCTGCGGGCTACACCTTC.

V is TRBV6-1 and J is TRBJ2-3, with D possibly TRBD1 on 5 matching bases. The V gene lost 7 bases and the J gene lost 2 bases, with 13 bases spanning the gap. CDR1 MNHNS and CDR2 SASEGT come from the germline V gene. This CDR3 has 14 residues. The CDR3 sequence: CASNTGTYTDTQYF. The DNA of the CDR3 is TGTGCCAGCAATACAGGAACCTACACAGATACGCAGTATTTT.

The rearrangement links TRBV2 to TRBJ1-5, with D possibly TRBD1 on 5 matching bases. Germline loops: CDR1 SNHLY, CDR2 FYNNEI. Trimming cost V 4 bases and J 9 bases, with 10 bases left between them. There are 12 residues in the CDR3. The CDR3 region has the DNA TGTGCCAGCAGTGGGGACCTCGGGCCCCAGCATTTT. Encoded protein: CASSGDLGPQHF.

The CDR3 spells CASSGTADNEQFF. The CDR3 coding sequence is TGTGCCAGCAGCGGGACAGCTGACAATGAGCAGTTCTTC. The rearrangement joins TRBV28 to TRBJ2-1; 7 bases map to TRBD1. Germline V gene lookup returns CDR1 MDHEN and CDR2 SYDVKM. J lost 5 bases, V lost 6 bases, and 4 bases had no gene match. The length of the CDR3 is 13 residues.

J is TRBJ1-1 and V is TRBV6-5; D ambiguous. Germline-derived CDR1 and CDR2 are MNHEY and SVGAGI. The CDR3 runs to 14 residues. Trimming cost V 6 bases and J 1 base, with 12 bases left between them. CDR3 region: CASRNVWGNTEAFF. The CDR3 DNA reads as TGTGCCAGCAGAAACGTGTGGGGGAACACTGAAGCTTTCTTT.

The chain has TRBV27 and TRBJ1-5; maybe TRBD1 (5 bases). In germline, CDR1 is MNHEY, CDR2 SMNVEV (reference sequence). CDR3 size: 15 residues. Trimming stripped 2 bases from V and 3 bases from J, with 11 bases between. The CDR3 DNA sequence: TGTGCCAGCAGTTTAAGGGGTGAGAACAATCAGCCCCAGCATTTT. This gives the protein CASSLRGENNQPQHF.

This clone has just one count. The rearrangement uses TRBV7-8 and TRBJ1-1; no clear D gene. Germline V gene lookup returns CDR1 SGHVS and CDR2 FQNEAQ. The CDR3 is 15 residues long. V lost 1 base to trimming and J lost 0 bases, with 9 bases between them. CDR3: CASSLVPGVNTEAFF. CDR3 DNA: TGTGCCAGCAGCTTAGTTCCGGGCGTGAACACTGAAGCTTTCTTT.